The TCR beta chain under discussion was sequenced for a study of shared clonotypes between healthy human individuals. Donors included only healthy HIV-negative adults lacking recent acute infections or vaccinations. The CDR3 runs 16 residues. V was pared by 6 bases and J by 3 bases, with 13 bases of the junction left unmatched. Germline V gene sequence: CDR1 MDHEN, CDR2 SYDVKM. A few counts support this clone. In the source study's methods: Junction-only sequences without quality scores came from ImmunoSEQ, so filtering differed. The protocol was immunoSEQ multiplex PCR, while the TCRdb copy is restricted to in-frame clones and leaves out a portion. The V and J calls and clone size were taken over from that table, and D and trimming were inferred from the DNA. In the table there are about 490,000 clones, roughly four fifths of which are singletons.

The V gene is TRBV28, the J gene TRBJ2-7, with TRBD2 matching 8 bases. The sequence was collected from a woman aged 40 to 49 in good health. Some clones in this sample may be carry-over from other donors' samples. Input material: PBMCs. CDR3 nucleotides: TGTGCCAGCAGCTTCCCCCGACGGGAGGGAGGCTACGAGCAGTACTTC. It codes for CASSFPRREGGYEQYF.